The 21 T cell receptor beta chains presented below share a single source sample, sequenced in a study of cytomegalovirus exposure and HLA in healthy donors. A multiplex PCR was run with 60 Vbeta primers and 13 Jbeta primers. Assay: immunoSEQ multiplex PCR; the TCRdb copy retains only in-frame clones and omits some. Among around 130,000 clones, around 72% were seen once, and the ten largest hold around 1.8%. The sample comprised PBMCs. Receptors originate from a woman between 40 and 55 years old in good health and CMV-seronegative.

This sequence joins TRBV7-2 and TRBJ2-2, with 9 positions matching TRBD2. The CDR3 consists of 18 residues. Trimming cost V 3 bases and J 3 bases; bases outside gene matches: 11. Germline-derived CDR1 and CDR2 are SGHTA and FQGNSA. CDR3 sequence (DNA): TGTGCCAGCAGCTTTAGAGGTAGCGGGAGAATAGACACCGGGGAGCTGTTTTTT. This gives the protein CASSFRGSGRIDTGELFF.

The chain recombines TRBV30 with TRBJ2-1, with TRBD2 matching over 9 bases. The J segment lost 7 bases and the V segment lost 3 bases, leaving 4 bases of the junction unmatched. Germline values: CDR1 GTSNPN, CDR2 SVGIG (reference sequence). The CDR3 length is 13 residues. The chain's CDR3 is CAWSGLATNEQFF. CDR3 DNA: TGTGCCTGGAGCGGACTAGCGACAAATGAGCAGTTCTTC. Based on the CDR3 plus reference TRBV30 and TRBJ2-1, the full variable domain is SQTIHQWPATLVQPVGSPLSLECTVEGTSNPNLYWYRQAAGRGLQLLFYSVGIGQISSEVPQNLSASRPQDRQFILSSKKLLLSDSGFYLCAWSGLATNEQFFGPGTRLTVL.

This clone has more than one count but fewer than ten. This sequence joins TRBV9 and TRBJ2-1; D gene unclear. The CDR3 totals 11 residues. Trimming left V 4 bases short and J 10 bases short, with 9 bases between. Germline-derived CDR1 and CDR2 are SGDLS and YYNGEE. CDR3 DNA: TGTGCCAGCAGCTTAAATAGCGAGCAGTTCTTC. Translation: CASSLNSEQFF. Based on the CDR3 plus reference TRBV9 and TRBJ2-1, the full variable domain is DSGVTQTPKHLITATGQRVTLRCSPRSGDLSVYWYQQSLDQGLQFLIQYYNGEERAKGNILERFSAQQFPDLHSELNLSSLELGDSALYFCASSLNSEQFFGPGTRLTVL.

V gene TRBV25-1 combines with J gene TRBJ2-1; unclear D gene. The CDR3 has 11 residues. Trimming took off 5 bases at V and 9 bases at J, with 8 bases between the two ends. Germline V gene sequence: CDR1 MGHDK, CDR2 SYGVNS. CDR3 nucleotides: TGTGCCAGCAGTCTATCTTTTGAGCAGTTCTTC. Translation: CASSLSFEQFF.

This chain connects TRBV9 to TRBJ1-1, with D tentatively TRBD1 (6 bases). The CDR3 is made up of 16 amino acids. V lost 3 bases and J 1 base, leaving 16 bases between the germline ends. Germline loops: CDR1 SGDLS, CDR2 YYNGEE. The CDR3 loop reads CASSAYHQGGNTEAFF. DNA for the CDR3: TGTGCCAGCAGCGCATATCACCAAGGGGGGAACACTGAAGCTTTCTTT.

This clone was seen only once. This chain connects TRBV7-8 to TRBJ2-1, with TRBD1 matching 8 bases. Germline lookup yields CDR1 SGHVS and CDR2 FQNEAQ. The CDR3 has 13 residues. V gave up 1 base and J gave up 15 bases; unmatched junction bases: 8. The CDR3 sequence: CASSLVVGQERFF. CDR3 in DNA: TGTGCCAGCAGCTTAGTGGTGGGACAGGAACGGTTCTTC. The full variable domain, its missing parts supplied by reference TRBV7-8 and TRBJ2-1, is GAGVSQSPRYKVAKRGQDVALRCDPISGHVSLFWYQQALGQGPEFLTYFQNEAQLDKSGLPSDRFFAERPEGSVSTLKIQRTQQEDSAVYLCASSLVVGQERFFGPGTRLTVL.

The chain employs TRBV5-1 and TRBJ2-7, with 7 bases identical to TRBD2. Trimming removed 2 bases from V and 4 bases from J; junction bases left unmatched: 15. The length of the CDR3 is 17 residues. Germline V CDR1 and CDR2: SGHRS, YFSETQ. CDR3 loop: CASSFSFAGEEGYEQYF. In DNA form, the CDR3 reads TGCGCCAGCAGCTTCTCCTTTGCGGGAGAGGAGGGATACGAGCAGTACTTC.

The genes are TRBV11-3 and TRBJ2-7; 10 nucleotides line up with TRBD2. The V and J ends lost 5 bases and 4 bases, in that order; junction bases with no gene match: 11. Germline V gene data show CDR1 as SGHNT and CDR2 as YENEEA. The CDR3 loop spans 16 amino acids. This CDR3 is CASSPSGTSGMYEQYF. The CDR3 DNA reads as TGTGCCAGCAGCCCTAGCGGAACTAGCGGGATGTACGAGCAGTACTTC.

The chain is built from TRBV6-5 and TRBJ2-5, with TRBD2 identical over 9 bases. Germline CDR1 is MNHEY and CDR2 is SVGAGI. J lost 5 bases, V lost 5 bases, and 3 bases had no gene match. The CDR3 has 13 amino acids. Here the CDR3 DNA reads TGTGCCAGCAGTAAAGGACTAGCGGAGACCCAGTACTTC. The encoded protein is CASSKGLAETQYF.

The chain combines TRBV4-2 with TRBJ1-2; 10 bases fit TRBD1. Trimming at V came to 6 bases and at J to 0 bases, leaving 7 bases not matched to a gene. This CDR3 comprises 16 residues. The germline V gene has CDR1 LGHNA and CDR2 YNFKEQ. The CDR3 spells CASSGTGTGANYGYTF. CDR3 bases: TGTGCCAGCAGTGGTACCGGGACAGGGGCTAACTATGGCTACACCTTC.

This chain links TRBV27 with TRBJ1-5, with D possibly being TRBD1 (5 bases). The CDR3 is 18 residues long. Germline V CDR1 and CDR2: MNHEY, SMNVEV (reference sequence). With 0 bases removed from V and 4 bases from J, the gap between germline ends came to 19 bases. CDR3 coding DNA: TGTGCCAGCAGTTTATCGGGCGGCCAACGACAGATGAATCAGCCCCAGCATTTT. Encoded protein: CASSLSGGQRQMNQPQHF.

The chain employs TRBV4-1 and TRBJ2-2, with TRBD2 matching 8 bases. This CDR3 is built from 18 residues. The germline V gene encodes CDR1 MGHRA and CDR2 YSYEKL. The V segment lost 3 bases and the J segment 5 bases; nucleotides outside the gene matches: 14. The CDR3 loop is CASSQGLAGLGRTGELFF. DNA for the CDR3: TGCGCCAGCAGCCAGGGACTTGCGGGACTAGGTCGGACCGGGGAGCTGTTTTTT.

The V and J genes are TRBV6-5 and TRBJ1-1; the match to TRBD1 covers 7 bases. Per the germline V gene, CDR1 is MNHEY and CDR2 is SVGAGI. The CDR3 has 13 amino acids. With 8 bases clipped from V and 0 bases from J, the junction kept 3 bases outside the gene matches. The CDR3 loop is CASRGQMNTEAFF. The DNA of the CDR3 is TGTGCCAGCCGGGGACAGATGAACACTGAAGCTTTCTTT.

The V gene is TRBV28, the J gene TRBJ2-2; D is perhaps TRBD1 (6 bases). Deletions cut 11 bases from V and 7 bases from J, with 14 bases between. The CDR3 length is 12 residues. Per germline, CDR1 MDHEN and CDR2 SYDVKM. CDR3 sequence reads: CALRGWGGELFF. The CDR3 DNA reads TGTGCCCTCAGGGGCTGGGGCGGGGAGCTGTTTTTT. The complete variable domain, with remaining parts taken from reference TRBV28 and TRBJ2-2, reads DVKVTQSSRYLVKRTGEKVFLECVQDMDHENMFWYRQDPGLGLRLIYFSYDVKMKEKGDIPEGYSVSREKKERFSLILESASTNQTSMYLCALRGWGGELFFGEGSRLTVL.

This chain links TRBV10-2 with TRBJ2-5; D may be TRBD2 (6 bases). CDR1 and CDR2 (germline): WSHSY, SAAADI. V was shortened by 6 bases and J by 5 bases, with 22 bases between the two germline ends. The CDR3 spans 16 residues. The CDR3 region is CASRRRGSLVGETQYF. The CDR3 DNA is TGCGCCAGCAGACGACGGGGGTCTTTGGTAGGGGAGACCCAGTACTTC.

This chain links TRBV7-3 with TRBJ1-1; no reliable D call. Germline V gene lookup returns CDR1 SGHTA and CDR2 FQGTGA. Trimming cost V 5 bases and J 7 bases, with 14 bases left between them. The CDR3 covers 13 residues. The CDR3 sequence: CASSPVEEGEAFF. DNA of the CDR3: TGTGCCAGCAGCCCCGTGGAAGAGGGTGAAGCTTTCTTT.

The chain is built from TRBV19 and TRBJ2-3; the match to TRBD2 covers 9 bases. V shed 4 bases, J shed 5 bases, and the junction held 7 bases outside the gene matches. Germline V lookup: CDR1 LNHDA, CDR2 SQIVND (reference sequence). The CDR3 has 15 residues. The CDR3 nucleotides read TGTGCCAGTAGTAGAACTAGCGGGTACGGAGATACGCAGTATTTT. It yields the protein CASSRTSGYGDTQYF.

The chain has TRBV6-6 and TRBJ2-2; D not certain. CDR1 is MNHNY and CDR2 is SVGAGI in the germline V gene (reference sequence). Between the trimmed V and J ends, which lost 6 bases and 1 base, there was a span of 9 bases. There are 14 residues in the CDR3. CDR3 region: CASRIPGNTGELFF. CDR3 nucleotides: TGTGCCAGCAGGATTCCAGGGAACACCGGGGAGCTGTTTTTT.

Only one count was recorded for this clone. The V and J genes are TRBV5-1 and TRBJ2-7; 7 positions agree with TRBD2. Germline V CDR1 and CDR2: SGHRS, YFSETQ. Unmatched junction bases numbered 12, after V lost 0 bases and J lost 6 bases. The CDR3 covers 16 residues. Here the CDR3 reads CASSLALAASETEQYF. The DNA for the CDR3 is TGCGCCAGCAGCTTGGCGCTAGCGGCCTCAGAAACCGAGCAGTACTTC.

This chain uses TRBV15 with TRBJ1-2, with a possible D match to TRBD1 (6 bases). CDR1 is LNHNV, CDR2 YYDKDF, per germline (reference sequence). V dropped 3 bases and J dropped 4 bases, with 15 bases sitting between them. The length of the CDR3 is 15 residues. CDR3 DNA: TGTGCCACCAGCAGGGAAGGACAGCCCTCCTATGGCTACACCTTC. It codes for CATSREGQPSYGYTF. Complete variable domain (other parts from reference TRBV15 and TRBJ1-2): DAMVIQNPRYQVTQFGKPVTLSCSQTLNHNVMYWYQQKSSQAPKLLFHYYDKDFNNEADTPDNFQSRRPNTSFCFLDIRSPGLGDTAMYLCATSREGQPSYGYTFGSGTRLTVV.

The chain uses TRBV7-3 and TRBJ1-1; D uncertain. The CDR3 has 18 residues. The V end lost 2 bases, the J end lost 0 bases, and 19 bases lay between the germline ends. Germline CDR1 SGHTA, CDR2 FQGTGA. CDR3 sequence reads: CASSLLSVDALMNTEAFF. The CDR3 DNA follows: TGTGCCAGCAGCTTATTGTCTGTCGATGCCCTAATGAACACTGAAGCTTTCTTT.